This T cell receptor beta chain was found in a study of blood T cell repertoires in COVID-19. This clone was recorded only once. Original processing notes: For nucleated cells, counts were estimated from reference gene primer amplification. This table comes from immunoSEQ multiplex PCR, and its TCRdb copy is limited to in-frame clones, with some not included. That table gives V, J and clone size, and the DNA gave D and trimming. Of about 500,000 clones in the sample, 75% to 90% are singletons; the top ten hold around 0.95%. Trimming took 0 bases from V and 2 from J; bases not matched to a gene: 8. Germline-derived CDR1 and CDR2 are LNHNV and YYDKDF (reference sequence). CDR3 size: 17 residues. Seattle patient enrollment occurred during active infection, with longitudinal follow-up thereafter.

The chain links TRBV15 to TRBJ2-7; 9 nucleotides align to TRBD2. The sequenced sample was peripheral blood. The source is a young man with COVID-19, enrolled during active disease. Here the CDR3 reads CATSRDRSGRSPYEQYF. As DNA, the CDR3 is TGTGCCACCAGCAGAGATAGGAGCGGGAGGTCCCCCTACGAGCAGTACTTC.